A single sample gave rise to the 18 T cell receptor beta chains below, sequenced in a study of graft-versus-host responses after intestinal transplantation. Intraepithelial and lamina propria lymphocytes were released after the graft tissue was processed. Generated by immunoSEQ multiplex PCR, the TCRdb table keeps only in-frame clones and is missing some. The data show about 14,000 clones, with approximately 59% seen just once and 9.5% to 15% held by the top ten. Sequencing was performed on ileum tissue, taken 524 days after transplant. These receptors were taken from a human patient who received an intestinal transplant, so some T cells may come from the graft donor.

CDR3 nucleotide sequence: TGTGCCAGCAGCCGGGGGGACGACGTGACCCAGTACTTC. As protein: CASSRGDDVTQYF. The chain uses TRBV6-5 and TRBJ2-5; 7 bases line up with TRBD2. The CDR3 runs to 13 residues. The germline V gene has CDR1 MNHEY and CDR2 SVGAGI. V was pared by 6 bases and J by 7 bases, with 8 bases of the junction left unmatched.

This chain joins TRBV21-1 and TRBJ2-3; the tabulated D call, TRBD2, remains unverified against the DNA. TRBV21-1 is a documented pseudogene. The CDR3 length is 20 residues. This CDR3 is CASSPWTSGGEDLSTDTQYF. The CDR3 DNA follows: TGTGCCAGCAGCCCATGGACTAGCGGGGGGGAAGATCTCAGCACAGATACGCAGTATTTT.

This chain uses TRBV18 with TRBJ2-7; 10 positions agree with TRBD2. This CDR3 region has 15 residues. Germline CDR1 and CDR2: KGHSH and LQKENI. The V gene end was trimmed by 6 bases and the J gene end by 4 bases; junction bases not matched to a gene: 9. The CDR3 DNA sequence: TGTGCCAGCTCCGGGAGCGGGGGGGCACAATACGAGCAGTACTTC. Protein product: CASSGSGGAQYEQYF.

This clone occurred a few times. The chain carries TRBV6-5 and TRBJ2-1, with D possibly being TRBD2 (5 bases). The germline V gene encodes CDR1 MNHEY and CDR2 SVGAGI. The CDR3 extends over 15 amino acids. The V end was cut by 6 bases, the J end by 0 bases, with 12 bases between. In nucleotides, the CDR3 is TGTGCCAGCAGCGGAGCGGTAAGCTCCTACAATGAGCAGTTCTTC. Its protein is CASSGAVSSYNEQFF.

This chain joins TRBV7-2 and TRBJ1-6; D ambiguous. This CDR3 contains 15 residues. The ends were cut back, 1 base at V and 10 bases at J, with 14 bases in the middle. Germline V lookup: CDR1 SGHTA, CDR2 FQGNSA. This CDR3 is CASSLVRGIRSPLHF. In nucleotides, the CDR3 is TGTGCCAGCAGCTTAGTACGGGGTATAAGGTCACCCCTCCACTTT.

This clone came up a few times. The CDR3 DNA reads TGTGCCAGCAGTGAGGCGGGGGGGCTTCGATCACCCCTCCACTTT. This translates into CASSEAGGLRSPLHF. V usage is TRBV6-1 and J usage is TRBJ1-6, with D possibly being TRBD1 (6 bases). Deletions cut 3 bases from V and 10 bases from J, with 16 bases between. Per the germline V gene, CDR1 is MNHNS and CDR2 is SASEGT. The CDR3 consists of 15 residues.

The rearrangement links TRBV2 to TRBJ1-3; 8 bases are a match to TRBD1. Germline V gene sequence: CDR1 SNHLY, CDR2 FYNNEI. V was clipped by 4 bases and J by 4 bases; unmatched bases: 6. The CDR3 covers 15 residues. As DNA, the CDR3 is TGTGCCAGCAGTGTCCAGGGGGCGGAGGGAAACACCATATATTTT. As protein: CASSVQGAEGNTIYF. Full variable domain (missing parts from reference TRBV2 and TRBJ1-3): EPEVTQTPSHQVTQMGQEVILRCVPISNHLYFYWYRQILGQKVEFLVSFYNNEISEKSEIFDDQFSVERPDGSNFTLKIRSTKLEDSAMYFCASSVQGAEGNTIYFGEGSWLTVV.

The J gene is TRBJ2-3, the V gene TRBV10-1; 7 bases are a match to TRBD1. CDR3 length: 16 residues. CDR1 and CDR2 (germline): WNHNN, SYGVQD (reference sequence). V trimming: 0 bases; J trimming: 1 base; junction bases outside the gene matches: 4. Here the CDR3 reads CASSESGTGGTDTQYF. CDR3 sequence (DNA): TGCGCCAGCAGTGAGTCGGGTACAGGGGGCACAGATACGCAGTATTTT.

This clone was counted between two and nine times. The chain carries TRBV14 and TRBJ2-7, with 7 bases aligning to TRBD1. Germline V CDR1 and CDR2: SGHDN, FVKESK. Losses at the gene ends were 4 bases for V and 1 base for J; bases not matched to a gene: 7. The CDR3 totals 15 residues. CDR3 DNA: TGTGCCAGCAGCCGTGAACCGGGACAGTCCTACGAGCAGTACTTC. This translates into CASSREPGQSYEQYF.

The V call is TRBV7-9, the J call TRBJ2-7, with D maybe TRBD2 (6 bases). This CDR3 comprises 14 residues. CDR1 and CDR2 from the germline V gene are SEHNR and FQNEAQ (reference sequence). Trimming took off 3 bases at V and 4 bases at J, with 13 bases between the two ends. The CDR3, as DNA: TGTGCCAGCAGCTTCTCCATAGCGGCGTACGAGCAGTACTTC. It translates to CASSFSIAAYEQYF. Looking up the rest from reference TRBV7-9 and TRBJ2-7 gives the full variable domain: DTGVSQNPRHKITKRGQNVTFRCDPISEHNRLYWYRQTLGQGPEFLTYFQNEAQLEKSRLLSDRFSAERPKGSFSTLEIQRTEQGDSAMYLCASSFSIAAYEQYFGPGTRLTVT.

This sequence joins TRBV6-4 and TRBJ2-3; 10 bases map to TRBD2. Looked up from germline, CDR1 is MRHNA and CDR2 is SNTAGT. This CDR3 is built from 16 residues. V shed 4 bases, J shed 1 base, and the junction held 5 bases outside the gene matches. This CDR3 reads CASSATGTSGTDTQYF. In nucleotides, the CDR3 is TGTGCCAGCAGTGCTACCGGGACTAGCGGCACAGATACGCAGTATTTT.

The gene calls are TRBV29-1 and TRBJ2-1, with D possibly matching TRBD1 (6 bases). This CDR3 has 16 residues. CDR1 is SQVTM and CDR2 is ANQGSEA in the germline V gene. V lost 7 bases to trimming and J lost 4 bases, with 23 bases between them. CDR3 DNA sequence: TGCAGCGGGAGGTCCCTAGGCCAGGGGAATTACAATGAGCAGTTCTTC. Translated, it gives CSGRSLGQGNYNEQFF.

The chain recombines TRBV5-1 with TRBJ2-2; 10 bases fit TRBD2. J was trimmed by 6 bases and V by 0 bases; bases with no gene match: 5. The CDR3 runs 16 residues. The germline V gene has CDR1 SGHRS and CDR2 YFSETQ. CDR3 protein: CASSLVPLAGAGELFF. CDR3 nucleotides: TGCGCCAGCAGCTTGGTTCCCCTAGCGGGGGCCGGGGAGCTGTTTTTT.

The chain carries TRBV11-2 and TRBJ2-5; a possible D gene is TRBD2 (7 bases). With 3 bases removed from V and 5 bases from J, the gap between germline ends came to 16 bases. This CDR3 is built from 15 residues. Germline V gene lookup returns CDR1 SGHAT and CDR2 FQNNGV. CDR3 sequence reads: CASSFTRGARETQYF. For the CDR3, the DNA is TGTGCCAGCAGCTTCACCCGGGGGGCCAGGGAGACCCAGTACTTC.

The CDR3 nucleotides are TGTGCCAGCAGCACAAAAGGGACTACAGATACGCAGTATTTT. As protein: CASSTKGTTDTQYF. V gene TRBV9 combines with J gene TRBJ2-3; a weak D match, TRBD2 (6 bases). This CDR3 is built from 14 residues. With 4 bases removed from V and 3 bases from J, the gap between germline ends came to 12 bases. Germline V gene lookup returns CDR1 SGDLS and CDR2 YYNGEE. Variable domain in full (rest from reference TRBV9 and TRBJ2-3): DSGVTQTPKHLITATGQRVTLRCSPRSGDLSVYWYQQSLDQGLQFLIQYYNGEERAKGNILERFSAQQFPDLHSELNLSSLELGDSALYFCASSTKGTTDTQYFGPGTRLTVL.

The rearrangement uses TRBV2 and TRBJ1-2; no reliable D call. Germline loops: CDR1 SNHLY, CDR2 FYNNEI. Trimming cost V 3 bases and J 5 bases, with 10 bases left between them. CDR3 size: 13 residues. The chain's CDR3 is CASSEGGRYGYTF. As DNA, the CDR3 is TGTGCCAGCAGTGAGGGAGGGAGGTATGGCTACACCTTC. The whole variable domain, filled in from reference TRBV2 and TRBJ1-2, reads EPEVTQTPSHQVTQMGQEVILRCVPISNHLYFYWYRQILGQKVEFLVSFYNNEISEKSEIFDDQFSVERPDGSNFTLKIRSTKLEDSAMYFCASSEGGRYGYTFGSGTRLTVV.

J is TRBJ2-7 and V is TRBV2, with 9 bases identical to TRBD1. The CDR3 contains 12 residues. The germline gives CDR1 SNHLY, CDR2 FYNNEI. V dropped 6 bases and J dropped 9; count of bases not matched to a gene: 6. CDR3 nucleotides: TGTGCCAGCAGGGGACAGGGCCCTTGGCAGTACTTC. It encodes CASRGQGPWQYF.

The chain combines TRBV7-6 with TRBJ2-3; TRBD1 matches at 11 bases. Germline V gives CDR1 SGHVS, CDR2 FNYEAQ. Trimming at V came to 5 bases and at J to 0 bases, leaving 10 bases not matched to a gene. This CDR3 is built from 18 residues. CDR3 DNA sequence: TGTGCCAGCAGCCAGGAACGGGGACAGGGGGAGAGCACAGATACGCAGTATTTT. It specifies CASSQERGQGESTDTQYF.